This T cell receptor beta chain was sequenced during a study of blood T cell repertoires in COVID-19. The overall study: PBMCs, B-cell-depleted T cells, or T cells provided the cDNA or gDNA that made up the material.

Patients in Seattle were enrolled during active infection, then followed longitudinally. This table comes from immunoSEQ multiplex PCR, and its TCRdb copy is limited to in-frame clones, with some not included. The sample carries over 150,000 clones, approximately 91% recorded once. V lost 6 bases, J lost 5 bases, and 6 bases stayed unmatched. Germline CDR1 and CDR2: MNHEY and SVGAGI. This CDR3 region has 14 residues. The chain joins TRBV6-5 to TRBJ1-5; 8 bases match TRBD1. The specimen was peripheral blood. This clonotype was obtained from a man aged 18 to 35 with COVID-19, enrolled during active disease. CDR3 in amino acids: CASRRRGLYQPQHF. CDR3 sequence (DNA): TGTGCCAGCAGACGCAGGGGGCTGTATCAGCCCCAGCATTTT.